A single sample gave rise to the 28 T cell receptor beta chains below, sequenced in a study of OX40 agonist ivuxolimab in advanced cancers. Receptors were amplified or captured by the immunoSEQ multiplex PCR assay. TCRdb retrieved this table from immuneACCESS and kept in-frame rearrangements only. Not all clones are present; in checked studies, unresolved V genes account for under half, and no reason is known for the remainder. The sample has approximately 100,000 clones on record, about 90% of them singletons. Roughly 0.77% of the sample is in the top ten clones. Sequencing used CD4+ or CD8+ T cells sorted from blood, obtained in a trial of the OX40 agonist ivuxolimab. The source is an adult with an advanced solid tumor such as melanoma, head and neck, liver or kidney cancer.

The chain recombines TRBV19 with TRBJ1-1; D remains ambiguous. The CDR3 consists of 15 residues. Looked up from germline, CDR1 is LNHDA and CDR2 is SQIVND (reference sequence). V was pared by 6 bases and J by 0 bases, with 14 bases between. This chain's CDR3 is CASRPPGPMNTEAFF. DNA for the CDR3: TGTGCCAGTAGGCCACCCGGGCCCATGAACACTGAAGCTTTCTTT.

The chain carries TRBV27 and TRBJ2-2, with D tentatively TRBD1 (5 bases). Germline values: CDR1 MNHEY, CDR2 SMNVEV (reference sequence). This CDR3 is built from 14 residues. V lost 6 bases and J lost 6, with 14 bases in between. In nucleotides, the CDR3 is TGTGCCAGCAGGGCCAACCTCAGGGCCGGGGAGCTGTTTTTT. Translation: CASRANLRAGELFF.

This clone was picked up a small number of times. The DNA for the CDR3 is TGCGCCAGCAGCCTACAGGGGCCCTACTCCTACGAGCAGTACTTC. This encodes CASSLQGPYSYEQYF. The V call is TRBV5-1, the J call TRBJ2-7; 7 bases fit TRBD1. The germline V gene has CDR1 SGHRS and CDR2 YFSETQ. J was trimmed by 0 bases and V by 4 bases; bases with no gene match: 7. The CDR3 consists of 15 residues.

Concerning this clone: Because the CDR3's place on the DNA is in doubt, the DNA is left out and the CDR3 is given as listed by TCRdb. The V call is TRBV9, the J call TRBJ2-7; the DNA was not compared with TRBD1, the D call given in the table. The CDR3 is made up of 22 amino acids, end residues included. Per germline, CDR1 SGDLS and CDR2 YYNGEE. CDR3 loop: CASSVVGTHSYEQYFGRHEQYF.

The chain is built from TRBV6-4 and TRBJ2-5; D is possibly TRBD2 (6 bases). Trimming pared 2 bases from V and 5 bases from J, leaving 15 bases between. Looked up from germline, CDR1 is MRHNA and CDR2 is SNTAGT. The CDR3 runs to 15 residues. DNA for the CDR3: TGTGCCAGCAGTGACAAAACTAGCTTCGTGGAGACCCAGTACTTC. Protein product: CASSDKTSFVETQYF.

The chain combines TRBV6-5 with TRBJ1-2; D unresolved. CDR1 and CDR2 (germline): MNHEY, SVGAGI. V lost 0 bases and J lost 5, with 7 bases in between. This CDR3 contains 13 residues. CDR3 loop: CASSYSGRYGYTF. DNA of the CDR3: TGTGCCAGCAGTTACTCAGGGAGATATGGCTACACCTTC.

The V gene is TRBV7-2, the J gene TRBJ2-2; weak D call: TRBD1 (6 bases). The CDR3 has 14 residues. Germline V gives CDR1 SGHTA, CDR2 FQGNSA. V was clipped by 6 bases and J by 2 bases, with 10 bases between them. This chain's CDR3 is CASSSGQNTGELFF. The CDR3 nucleotides read TGTGCCAGCAGTTCGGGACAAAACACCGGGGAGCTGTTTTTT.

The chain uses TRBV7-6 and TRBJ1-2; 8 bases align to TRBD1. Germline V lookup: CDR1 SGHVS, CDR2 FNYEAQ. The CDR3 covers 15 residues. V dropped 4 bases and J dropped 4; count of bases not matched to a gene: 8. The CDR3 region is CASSYTDRGGYGYTF. CDR3 bases: TGTGCCAGCAGCTATACAGACAGGGGAGGCTATGGCTACACCTTC.

The CDR3 bases are TGCGCCAGCAGCCAAGGAGGGGGCGCGGGGGAAAAACTGTTTTTT. This translates into CASSQGGGAGEKLFF. The gene calls are TRBV4-3 and TRBJ1-4; TRBD1 agrees at 7 bases. Germline CDR1 is LGHNA and CDR2 is YSLEER. V was pared by 1 base and J by 8 bases, with 7 bases of the junction left unmatched. This CDR3 has 15 amino acids.

The chain joins TRBV6-6 to TRBJ1-2; TRBD1 matches at 8 bases. V shed 4 bases and J 7 bases; nucleotides not matched to a gene: 8. The CDR3 runs 14 residues. Germline CDR1 reads MNHNY; CDR2 reads SVGAGI (reference sequence). CDR3 sequence reads: CASSWHQGAGGYTF. The CDR3 bases are TGTGCCAGCAGTTGGCACCAGGGGGCCGGTGGCTACACCTTC.

The chain carries TRBV29-1 and TRBJ1-2, with TRBD1 matching over 9 bases. Germline CDR1 and CDR2: SQVTM and ANQGSEA. V gave up 4 bases and J gave up 7 bases; unmatched junction bases: 10. The CDR3 loop spans 14 amino acids. The CDR3 DNA reads as TGCAGCGTTGGGAACAGGGGGCTATCGTTTGGCTACACCTTC. It yields the protein CSVGNRGLSFGYTF.

This chain uses TRBV27 with TRBJ1-5; maybe TRBD1 (6 bases). Trimming took 0 bases from V and 4 from J, leaving 10 bases between them. The CDR3 length is 15 residues. CDR1 MNHEY and CDR2 SMNVEV come from the germline V gene (reference sequence). DNA of the CDR3: TGTGCCAGCAGTTTATCATGGGGGGCGAATCAGCCCCAGCATTTT. It translates to CASSLSWGANQPQHF.

The V gene is TRBV4-3, the J gene TRBJ2-2; 8 bases are shared with TRBD2. The CDR3 runs 16 residues. Germline CDR1 and CDR2: LGHNA and YSLEER. With 0 bases clipped from V and 6 bases from J, the junction kept 6 bases outside the gene matches. This chain's CDR3 is CASSQEAGGASGELFF. CDR3 nucleotide sequence: TGCGCCAGCAGCCAAGAGGCCGGGGGGGCGTCCGGGGAGCTGTTTTTT.

The V gene is TRBV28, the J gene TRBJ2-1; TRBD2 agrees at 9 bases. There are 19 residues in the CDR3. Germline CDR1 reads MDHEN; CDR2 reads SYDVKM. V was clipped by 2 bases and J by 0 bases; unmatched bases: 11. CDR3 sequence: CASSLRPILAGSSYNEQFF. The CDR3, as DNA: TGTGCCAGCAGTTTACGCCCCATCCTAGCGGGGAGCTCCTACAATGAGCAGTTCTTC.

The chain carries TRBV5-6 and TRBJ1-1, with D possibly being TRBD1 (5 bases). The germline V gene has CDR1 SGHDT and CDR2 YYEEEE. CDR3 length: 15 residues. V dropped 0 bases and J dropped 0 bases, with 9 bases sitting between them. The CDR3 DNA reads as TGTGCCAGCAGCTTGGGGGGACGGTTGAACACTGAAGCTTTCTTT. It codes for CASSLGGRLNTEAFF. Full variable domain (missing parts from reference TRBV5-6 and TRBJ1-1): DAGVTQSPTHLIKTRGQQVTLRCSPKSGHDTVSWYQQALGQGPQFIFQYYEEEERQRGNFPDRFSGHQFPNYSSELNVNALLLGDSALYLCASSLGGRLNTEAFFGQGTRLTVV.

This rearrangement joins TRBV6-5 to TRBJ1-1, with TRBD1 matching 7 bases. The trim removed 7 bases at V and 5 bases at J, leaving 10 bases unmatched. The CDR3 covers 14 residues. Germline CDR1 and CDR2: MNHEY and SVGAGI. Here the CDR3 DNA reads TGTGCCAGCAAGGAAGACAGGGATGGGACTGAAGCTTTCTTT. Residues: CASKEDRDGTEAFF.

This clone was seen only once. The genes are TRBV6-5 and TRBJ1-1; D not certain. Germline V gene lookup returns CDR1 MNHEY and CDR2 SVGAGI. The length of the CDR3 is 14 residues. V shed 5 bases and J shed 1 base, with 11 bases lying between them. CDR3: CASSPPGRNTEAFF. CDR3 sequence (DNA): TGTGCCAGCAGTCCCCCGGGCAGGAACACTGAAGCTTTCTTT.

The chain combines TRBV4-3 with TRBJ2-3; TRBD2 aligns across 7 bases. Losses at the gene ends were 4 bases for V and 6 bases for J; bases not matched to a gene: 4. CDR1 and CDR2 (germline): LGHNA, YSLEER. This CDR3 contains 13 residues. The DNA for the CDR3 is TGCGCCAGCAGCCCCATGGGGGGGGATACGCAGTATTTT. Its protein product is CASSPMGGDTQYF.

The gene calls are TRBV5-1 and TRBJ1-6; tentative D call: TRBD1 (6 bases). Germline V gene lookup returns CDR1 SGHRS and CDR2 YFSETQ. The CDR3 contains 16 residues. V gave up 2 bases and J gave up 5 bases, with 14 bases separating them. Here the CDR3 reads CASSLTGTTDNSPLHF. The CDR3 DNA reads as TGCGCCAGCAGCTTAACCGGGACAACAGATAATTCACCCCTCCACTTT.

This chain connects TRBV5-4 to TRBJ2-1; D gene uncertain. Germline lookup yields CDR1 SGHNT and CDR2 YYREEE (reference sequence). With 3 bases removed from V and 9 bases from J, the gap between germline ends came to 13 bases. CDR3 size: 13 residues. CDR3 amino acids: CASSYPPGTEQFF. The CDR3 DNA sequence: TGTGCCAGCAGCTACCCCCCCGGCACTGAGCAGTTCTTC.

This clone was seen a few times. The chain couples TRBV7-2 to TRBJ1-1, with unresolved D. The germline V and J ends were trimmed by 6 bases and 10 bases, with 15 bases remaining between them. Germline assignment: CDR1 SGHTA and CDR2 FQGNSA. This CDR3 spans 12 amino acids. The CDR3, as DNA: TGTGCCAGCAGGGATGAGAGTCCGGGAGCTTTCTTT. Its translation: CASRDESPGAFF.

The chain joins TRBV6-1 to TRBJ1-2, with 8 positions matching TRBD1. Germline V CDR1 and CDR2: MNHNS, SASEGT. Germline trimming cut 2 bases from V and 3 bases from J; bases unmatched to any gene: 5. The CDR3 runs 15 residues. CDR3: CASSERTGSYYGYTF. The CDR3 bases are TGTGCCAGCAGTGAACGGACAGGGTCTTACTATGGCTACACCTTC.

J is TRBJ2-5 and V is TRBV7-2; TRBD2 might be the D (7 bases). The CDR3 length is 18 residues. Germline V gene sequence: CDR1 SGHTA, CDR2 FQGNSA. The V and J ends lost 0 bases and 0 bases respectively, with 17 bases between them. The CDR3 DNA is TGTGCCAGCAGCTTAGCTCCTTGGGGGGGCGCGGACCAAGAGACCCAGTACTTC. Residues: CASSLAPWGGADQETQYF. Supplemented by reference TRBV7-2 and TRBJ2-5, the full variable domain reads GAGVSQSPSNKVTEKGKDVELRCDPISGHTALYWYRQSLGQGLEFLIYFQGNSAPDKSGLPSDRFSAERTGGSVSTLTIQRTQQEDSAVYLCASSLAPWGGADQETQYFGPGTRLLVL.

The V and J genes are TRBV28 and TRBJ2-1; TRBD1 might be the D (6 bases). The length of the CDR3 is 15 residues. V was clipped by 3 bases and J by 8 bases, with 17 bases between them. The germline V gene encodes CDR1 MDHEN and CDR2 SYDVKM. The CDR3 region is CASSLRGGGRDEQFF. Written as DNA, the CDR3 is TGTGCCAGCAGTTTGAGAGGTGGGGGCAGGGATGAGCAGTTCTTC. Complete variable domain (other parts from reference TRBV28 and TRBJ2-1): DVKVTQSSRYLVKRTGEKVFLECVQDMDHENMFWYRQDPGLGLRLIYFSYDVKMKEKGDIPEGYSVSREKKERFSLILESASTNQTSMYLCASSLRGGGRDEQFFGPGTRLTVL.

This chain joins TRBV9 and TRBJ2-7; 8 nucleotides line up with TRBD2. The CDR3 loop spans 18 amino acids. Germline lookup yields CDR1 SGDLS and CDR2 YYNGEE. V lost 0 bases and J lost 0; bases outside the gene matches: 11. The CDR3 nucleotides are TGTGCCAGCAGCGTAGGGGTAGCGGGGTATATGAGCTCCTACGAGCAGTACTTC. Translating gives CASSVGVAGYMSSYEQYF.

The table lists this clone with a few counts. The V call is TRBV11-2, the J call TRBJ2-3; 10 nucleotides match TRBD1. The CDR3 is 16 amino acids. The germline V gene encodes CDR1 SGHAT and CDR2 FQNNGV. After removal of 3 bases from V and 5 bases from J, the junction contained 8 bases not matched to a gene. CDR3 nucleotide sequence: TGTGCCAGCAGCTTTGCCGGGACAGGGGTAGGAGATACGCAGTATTTT. This codes for CASSFAGTGVGDTQYF.

This chain uses TRBV7-2 with TRBJ2-5, with 7 positions matching TRBD1. Germline CDR1 SGHTA, CDR2 FQGNSA. The CDR3 is 13 residues long. The V gene end was trimmed by 5 bases and the J gene end by 7 bases; junction bases not matched to a gene: 7. The CDR3 bases are TGTGCCAGCAGCATTACAGGGGTCGGGACCCAGTACTTC. This codes for CASSITGVGTQYF.

This clone has more than one count but fewer than ten. V is TRBV6-1 and J is TRBJ1-4; no clear D. The length of the CDR3 is 13 residues. Per germline, CDR1 MNHNS and CDR2 SASEGT. Trimming cost V 2 bases and J 8 bases, with 9 bases left between them. The CDR3 nucleotides are TGTGCCAGCAGTGAACGGCCGGGAGAAAAACTGTTTTTT. This encodes CASSERPGEKLFF.